Each of the 8 T cell receptor beta chains below was sequenced from the same sample in a study of low-dose radiotherapy and immunotherapy resistance in tumors. Noted time point: before trial treatment. TRAV- and TRBV-specific primers primed first-strand cDNA, covering alpha and beta chains. A roughly 20-cycle PCR with a constant-region primer and V-primer adapter amplified TCRs. MiXCR, run by TCRdb on the reads, gives a single entry per CDR3 protein. This table holds 75,000 to 95,000 distinct CDR3 sequences, 18% found once. This material consisted of PBMCs, taken before treatment. These receptors all come from a male donor with prostate cancer.

This clonotype was counted ten times or more. This chain uses TRBV4-1 with TRBJ2-7; D not certain. Germline lookup yields CDR1 MGHRA and CDR2 YSYEKL. The CDR3 spans 16 residues. Trimming left V 1 base short and J 4 bases short, with 17 bases between. CDR3 coding DNA: TGCGCCAGCAGCCAAGGTCCGCAGCGATACTTTTACGAGCAGTACTTC. It encodes CASSQGPQRYFYEQYF.

This clonotype was detected only once. A far bigger clonotype differs at one base, so this is likely a read error. The chain has TRBV6-5 and TRBJ2-7, with unresolved D. The CDR3 is 11 residues long. V lost 8 bases and J 7 bases, leaving 12 bases between the germline ends. The germline gives CDR1 MNHEY, CDR2 SVGAGI. The CDR3 region is CASGIHAEQYF. CDR3 nucleotides: TGTGCCAGCGGGATCCACGCTGAGCAGTACTTC.

Remarks on this clonotype: Compared with germline, one end of the junction differs, possibly owing to a read error. The chain combines TRBV29-1 with TRBJ2-2; tentative D call: TRBD2 (6 bases). This CDR3 contains 13 residues. Germline values: CDR1 SQVTM, CDR2 ANQGSEA. The CDR3 coding sequence is TGCAGCGTTGACCGGGGCGGGACCGGGGAGCTATTTTTT. It is translated as CSVDRGGTGELFF.

Ten or more counts support this clonotype. The rearrangement links TRBV18 to TRBJ2-7; 8 nucleotides match TRBD1. This CDR3 contains 14 residues. Germline CDR1 reads KGHSH; CDR2 reads LQKENI. After removal of 1 base from V and 5 bases from J, the junction contained 4 bases not matched to a gene. The CDR3: CASSPQRTGNEQYF. The CDR3 DNA reads TGTGCCAGCTCACCACAGCGGACAGGGAACGAGCAGTACTTC.

The chain combines TRBV6-6 with TRBJ2-1; TRBD2 matches at 9 bases. Germline CDR1 is MNHNY and CDR2 is SVGAGI (reference sequence). CDR3 size: 14 residues. Trimming cost V 11 bases and J 0 bases; bases outside gene matches: 5. The CDR3, as DNA: TGTGCCGAAAGCGGGGGGAGCTCCTACAATGAGCAGTTCTTC. Protein sequence: CAESGGSSYNEQFF.

In its sample, this clonotype was seen many times. J is TRBJ2-5 and V is TRBV5-1; no reliable D call. This CDR3 contains 14 residues. Looked up from germline, CDR1 is SGHRS and CDR2 is YFSETQ. Trimming took 3 bases from V and 5 from J, leaving 14 bases between them. CDR3 DNA: TGCGCCAGCAGCTACGGAAGAAACGTGGAGACCCAGTACTTC. Its translation: CASSYGRNVETQYF. Using reference TRBV5-1 and TRBJ2-5 for the parts outside the CDR3, the full variable domain is KAGVTQTPRYLIKTRGQQVTLSCSPISGHRSVSWYQQTPGQGLQFLFEYFSETQRNKGNFPGRFSGRQFSNSRSEMNVSTLELGDSALYLCASSYGRNVETQYFGPGTRLLVL.

This clonotype appeared many times. The chain couples TRBV11-3 to TRBJ2-2; 7 bases are a match to TRBD1. Germline V gene sequence: CDR1 SGHNT, CDR2 YENEEA. CDR3 length: 16 residues. V lost 5 bases to trimming and J lost 0 bases; unmatched junction nucleotides: 6. The chain's CDR3 is CASSVSGTANTGELFF. The CDR3 region has the DNA TGTGCCAGCAGCGTGTCCGGGACAGCGAACACCGGGGAGCTGTTTTTT. The full variable domain, rest sourced from reference TRBV11-3 and TRBJ2-2, is EAGVVQSPRYKIIEKKQPVAFWCNPISGHNTLYWYLQNLGQGPELLIRYENEEAVDDSQLPKDRFSAERLKGVDSTLKIQPAELGDSAVYLCASSVSGTANTGELFFGEGSRLTVL.

There are many counts of this clonotype. The chain recombines TRBV4-3 with TRBJ1-2; D possibly corresponds to TRBD1 (5 bases). This CDR3 has 14 residues. Germline-derived CDR1 and CDR2 are LGHNA and YSLEER. V was cut by 4 bases and J by 3 bases, with 12 bases left in between. The CDR3 spells CASSPDGGYYGYTF. As DNA, the CDR3 is TGCGCCAGCAGCCCCGATGGGGGTTACTATGGCTACACCTTC.